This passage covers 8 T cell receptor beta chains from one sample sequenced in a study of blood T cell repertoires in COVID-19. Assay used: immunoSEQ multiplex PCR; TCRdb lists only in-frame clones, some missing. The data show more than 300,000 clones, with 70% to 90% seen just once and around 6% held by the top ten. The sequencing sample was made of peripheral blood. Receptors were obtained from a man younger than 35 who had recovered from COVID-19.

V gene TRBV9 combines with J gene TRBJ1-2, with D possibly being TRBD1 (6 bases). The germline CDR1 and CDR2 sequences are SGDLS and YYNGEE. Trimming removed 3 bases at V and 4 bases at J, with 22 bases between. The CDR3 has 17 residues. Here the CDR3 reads CASSDQNNGGAFYGYTF. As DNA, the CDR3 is TGTGCCAGCAGCGACCAAAATAATGGGGGGGCGTTCTATGGCTACACCTTC.

In DNA, the CDR3 is TGTGCCAGCACTTCAAAGGACAGGGAGAGGGTCGAGCAGTACTTC. Translating it yields CASTSKDRERVEQYF. This chain links TRBV7-9 with TRBJ2-7; 8 bases agree with TRBD1. J was trimmed by 6 bases and V by 7 bases; bases with no gene match: 14. The V gene's germline CDR1 is SEHNR and CDR2 FQNEAQ (reference sequence). This CDR3 has 15 residues.

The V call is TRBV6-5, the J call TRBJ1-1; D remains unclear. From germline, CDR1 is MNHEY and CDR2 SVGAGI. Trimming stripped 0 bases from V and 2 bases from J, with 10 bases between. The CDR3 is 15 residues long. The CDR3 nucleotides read TGTGCCAGCAGTTACTCCACGGCAGGAAACACTGAAGCTTTCTTT. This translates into CASSYSTAGNTEAFF.

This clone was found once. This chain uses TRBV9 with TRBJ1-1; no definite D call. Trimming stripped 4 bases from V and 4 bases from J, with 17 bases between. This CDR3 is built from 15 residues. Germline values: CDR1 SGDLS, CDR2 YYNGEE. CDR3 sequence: CASSPAWSGITEAFF. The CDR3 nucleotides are TGTGCCAGCAGCCCGGCTTGGAGTGGTATCACTGAAGCTTTCTTT.

CDR3 DNA: TGTGCCAGCAGCCAAGAGAACTTTGGAGGGAGGACCTACGAGCAGTACTTC. Its translation: CASSQENFGGRTYEQYF. The genes are TRBV4-2 and TRBJ2-7, with TRBD2 as a possible D gene (6 bases). The V gene's germline CDR1 is LGHNA and CDR2 YNFKEQ. With 0 bases removed from V and 2 bases from J, the gap between germline ends came to 17 bases. The CDR3 has 17 amino acids.

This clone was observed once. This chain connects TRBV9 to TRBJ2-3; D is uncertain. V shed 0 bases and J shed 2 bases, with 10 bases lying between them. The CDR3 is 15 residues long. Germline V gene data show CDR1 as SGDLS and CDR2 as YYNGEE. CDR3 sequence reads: CASSVGSYFTDTQYF. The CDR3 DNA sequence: TGTGCCAGCAGCGTAGGGTCTTACTTCACAGATACGCAGTATTTT.

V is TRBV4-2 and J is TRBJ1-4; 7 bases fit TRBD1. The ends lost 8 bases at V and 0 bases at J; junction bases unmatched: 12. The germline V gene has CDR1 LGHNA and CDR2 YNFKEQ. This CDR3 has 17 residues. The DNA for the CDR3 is TGTGCCAGCCAGAATTCCGGGACAGCTGCAACTAATGAAAAACTGTTTTTT. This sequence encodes CASQNSGTAATNEKLFF.

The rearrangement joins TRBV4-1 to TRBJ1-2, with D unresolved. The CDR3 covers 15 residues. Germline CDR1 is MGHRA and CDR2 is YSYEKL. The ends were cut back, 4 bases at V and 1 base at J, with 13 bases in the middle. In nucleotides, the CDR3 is TGCGCCAGCAGCCCGTCTAAGGCGGATAACTATGGCTACACCTTC. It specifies CASSPSKADNYGYTF.